Included here is one TCR beta chain sequence, with context. What it recognizes is unknown. A much larger clonotype is one base distant, so this may be a read error. Without the conserved terminal phenylalanine or tryptophan, this CDR3 likely stems from a read error. The germline V gene encodes CDR1 LGHDT and CDR2 YNNKEL (reference sequence). This CDR3 is 15 amino acids long. V lost 0 bases to trimming and J lost 7 bases; unmatched junction nucleotides: 6. This sample was included in a study of breast tumors, draining lymph nodes, adjacent tissues. Study conclusions and caveats: Tumors had less TCR diversity than lymph nodes, more than nontumor tissue. Most tumor T cells seemingly derive from lymph node, then expand in tumor. The lymph node origin of tumor T cells was framed as consistent with a hypothesis, not demonstrated. Tumor and nontumor repertoires were significantly more similar in luminal-like than in basal-like breast cancer.

TCRdb re-called the multiplex PCR reads with MiXCR, one entry per CDR3 protein. This repertoire shows around 70,000 distinct CDR3 sequences, around two fifths found once; its top ten account for about 8.4%. The sample comprised breast tumor tissue. The TCR was taken from a female donor with breast cancer. Some clones in this sample may be carry-over from other donors' samples. This rearrangement joins TRBV3-1 to TRBJ2-1; TRBD2 matches 7 bases. Here the CDR3 reads CASSQDGFGGNEQFS. The CDR3 DNA follows: TGTGCCAGCAGCCAAGATGGTTTCGGGGGGAATGAGCAGTTCTCC.